This T cell receptor beta chain was identified in a study of somatic mutations in cytotoxic T cells in rheumatoid arthritis. Across the whole study: Immunosuppressive therapy such as methotrexate, hydroxychloroquine and sulfasalazine was under way when the follow-up samples were collected. Study-wide results and caveats: Rheumatoid arthritis patients showed CD8+ clonality increasing with age, unlike healthy controls. Among rheumatoid arthritis patients and age-matched healthy controls, CD8+ T-cell clonality was not significantly different.

The CDR3 sequence is 14 residues long. Germline V gene sequence: CDR1 SNHLY, CDR2 FYNNEI. The V end was cut by 8 bases, the J end by 5 bases, with 19 bases between. This clone has only a few counts. As yet, its antigen is unknown. Source study methods: Rarely, patient CD8+ clones larger than 1% corresponded to published virus-specific TCRB sequences. Method: immunoSEQ multiplex PCR; TCRdb's copy keeps in-frame clones and lacks some. V, J and clone size derive from that table, while D and trimming were established from the DNA sequence. The table lists some 6,700 clones, 60% to 85% of them singletons. Sequencing was performed on CD8+ T cells sorted from blood, taken at a follow-up visit. The clonotype originates from a woman between 70 and 85 years old with rheumatoid arthritis. V and J are TRBV2 and TRBJ2-7; D might be TRBD1 or TRBD2, each matching 5 bases. The CDR3 nucleotides read TGTGCCAGCGTGGACCGGCTGAGGGGCGACGAGCAGTACTTC. Protein: CASVDRLRGDEQYF.